These T cell receptor beta chains were read from a single sample in a study of persistence of HIV-infected CD4 T cells. Antigens for these TCRs are unknown. Some clones are missing from TCRdb's copy, which holds only in-frame ones; the method was immunoSEQ multiplex PCR. Among 35,000 to 45,000 clones listed, roughly 90% were seen once. This sample comprised CD4+ T cells sorted from PBMCs after 18-hour stimulation, obtained from a patient who received antiretroviral therapy. The source is an adult man with HIV who was CMV-seropositive. The CDR3 runs from the conserved cysteine through the conserved F or W. D genes are given only for firm matches. The listing skips clone size in some rows; elsewhere it reads once, few, many or a size class.

D gene: NA; V gene: TRBV28; J gene: TRBJ2-7; clone size: NA; CDR3 protein: CASTPGSLYEQYF; CDR3 DNA: TGTGCCAGCACCCCGGGCAGCCTGTACGAGCAGTACTTC
D gene: NA; V gene: TRBV29-1; J gene: TRBJ1-2; clone size: NA; CDR3 protein: CSRLGANGYTF; CDR3 DNA: TGCAGCCGACTTGGTGCAAATGGCTACACCTTC
D gene: NA; V gene: TRBV14; J gene: TRBJ1-4; clone size: NA; CDR3 protein: CASSQAHREGEKLFF; CDR3 DNA: TGTGCCAGCAGCCAAGCCCACAGGGAGGGGGAAAAACTGTTTTTT
D gene: TRBD1; V gene: TRBV4-3; J gene: TRBJ2-3; clone size: NA; CDR3 protein: CASSGRQGDTQYF; CDR3 DNA: TGCGCCAGCAGCGGCCGACAGGGGGATACGCAGTATTTT
D gene: TRBD1; V gene: TRBV6-5; J gene: TRBJ1-4; clone size: NA; CDR3 protein: CASSYSGTGGVEKLFF; CDR3 DNA: TGTGCCAGCAGTTACTCGGGGACAGGGGGGGTGGAAAAACTGTTTTTT
D gene: NA; V gene: TRBV16; J gene: TRBJ1-2; clone size: few; CDR3 protein: CASSQSWGIGGYTF; CDR3 DNA: TGTGCCAGCAGCCAATCCTGGGGCATCGGAGGCTACACCTTC
D gene: TRBD1; V gene: TRBV10-3; J gene: TRBJ2-7; clone size: NA; CDR3 protein: CARLRGTFSNEQYF; CDR3 DNA: TGTGCCAGGCTCAGGGGGACCTTTAGTAACGAGCAGTACTTC
D gene: NA; V gene: TRBV30; J gene: TRBJ1-2; clone size: once; CDR3 protein: CARRTDIFRRYGYTF; CDR3 DNA: TGTGCCAGGCGGACAGATATTTTTAGGCGCTATGGCTACACCTTC
D gene: NA; V gene: TRBV6-5; J gene: TRBJ1-1; clone size: NA; CDR3 protein: CASSQSSGNTEAFF; CDR3 DNA: TGTGCCAGCAGCCAAAGTAGCGGAAACACTGAAGCTTTCTTT
D gene: NA; V gene: TRBV6-5; J gene: TRBJ1-4; clone size: NA; CDR3 protein: CASSRAGEKLFF; CDR3 DNA: TGTGCCAGCAGTAGGGCGGGTGAAAAACTGTTTTTT
D gene: NA; V gene: TRBV6-2/TRBV6-3; J gene: TRBJ2-1; clone size: NA; CDR3 protein: CASSYRDPLDEQFF; CDR3 DNA: TGTGCCAGCAGTTACCGGGACCCGCTCGATGAGCAGTTCTTC
D gene: TRBD1; V gene: TRBV7-8; J gene: TRBJ2-3; clone size: NA; CDR3 protein: CASSFRTGGNTDTQYF; CDR3 DNA: TGTGCCAGCAGCTTTAGGACAGGGGGTAACACAGATACGCAGTATTTT
D gene: NA; V gene: TRBV2; J gene: TRBJ2-7; clone size: NA; CDR3 protein: CASSVRTDVAYEQYF; CDR3 DNA: TGTGCCAGCAGTGTAAGGACGGATGTGGCCTACGAGCAGTACTTC
D gene: TRBD1; V gene: TRBV12-3/TRBV12-4; J gene: TRBJ1-5; clone size: NA; CDR3 protein: CATGESNQPQHF; CDR3 DNA: TGCGCAACAGGGGAGAGCAATCAGCCCCAGCATTTT
D gene: TRBD1; V gene: TRBV7-2; J gene: TRBJ1-3; clone size: NA; CDR3 protein: CASSLAGGFVSGNTIYF; CDR3 DNA: TGTGCCAGCAGCTTAGCAGGGGGCTTTGTTTCTGGAAACACCATATATTTT
D gene: NA; V gene: TRBV4-2; J gene: TRBJ2-1; clone size: NA; CDR3 protein: CASSQEGTLSYNEQFF; CDR3 DNA: TGTGCCAGCAGCCAAGAAGGGACCCTCTCCTACAATGAGCAGTTCTTC
D gene: NA; V gene: TRBV5-8; J gene: TRBJ1-3; clone size: NA; CDR3 protein: CASSSTGGSGNTIYF; CDR3 DNA: TGTGCCAGCAGCTCCACCGGAGGCTCTGGAAACACCATATATTTT
D gene: NA; V gene: TRBV29-1; J gene: TRBJ2-7; clone size: NA; CDR3 protein: CSVLTGKYEQYF; CDR3 DNA: TGCAGCGTTTTAACAGGGAAATACGAGCAGTACTTC
D gene: NA; V gene: TRBV15; J gene: TRBJ1-2; clone size: few; CDR3 protein: CATSDIGRTYGYTF; CDR3 DNA: TGTGCCACCAGCGATATAGGACGGACCTATGGCTACACCTTC
D gene: NA; V gene: TRBV10-3; J gene: TRBJ1-1; clone size: NA; CDR3 protein: CAISDFTLTLNTEAFF; CDR3 DNA: TGTGCCATCAGTGACTTCACCCTTACTCTGAACACTGAAGCTTTCTTT
D gene: NA; V gene: TRBV19; J gene: TRBJ1-5; clone size: NA; CDR3 protein: CASTPSWIGNQPQHF; CDR3 DNA: TGTGCCAGTACCCCATCCTGGATCGGCAATCAGCCCCAGCATTTT
D gene: NA; V gene: TRBV12-3/TRBV12-4; J gene: TRBJ2-7; clone size: NA; CDR3 protein: CASSSGQLGEQYF; CDR3 DNA: TGTGCCAGCAGTTCAGGGCAGTTAGGCGAGCAGTACTTC
D gene: NA; V gene: TRBV6-5; J gene: TRBJ2-7; clone size: NA; CDR3 protein: CASRLVHEQYF; CDR3 DNA: TGTGCCAGCCGACTAGTCCACGAGCAGTACTTC
D gene: NA; V gene: TRBV10-3; J gene: TRBJ2-5; clone size: NA; CDR3 protein: CAISESPVPEETQYF; CDR3 DNA: TGTGCCATCAGTGAGTCTCCGGTTCCAGAAGAGACCCAGTACTTC
D gene: NA; V gene: TRBV2; J gene: TRBJ1-2; clone size: NA; CDR3 protein: CASTERGRGRGYTF; CDR3 DNA: TGTGCCAGCACCGAAAGGGGCAGGGGTCGTGGCTACACCTTC
D gene: TRBD1; V gene: TRBV7-3; J gene: TRBJ1-1; clone size: NA; CDR3 protein: CASSLGQGAFAFF; CDR3 DNA: TGTGCCAGCAGCTTGGGACAGGGGGCTTTCGCTTTCTTT
D gene: NA; V gene: TRBV30; J gene: TRBJ1-6; clone size: NA; CDR3 protein: CAWSGVRSPLHF; CDR3 DNA: TGTGCCTGGAGTGGGGTGAGATCACCCCTCCACTTT
D gene: NA; V gene: TRBV5-1; J gene: TRBJ1-1; clone size: NA; CDR3 protein: CASSFGNRNTEAFF; CDR3 DNA: TGCGCCAGCAGCTTCGGTAACCGGAACACTGAAGCTTTCTTT
D gene: NA; V gene: TRBV5-5; J gene: TRBJ1-5; clone size: NA; CDR3 protein: CASSPDRRYQPQHF; CDR3 DNA: TGTGCCAGCAGCCCAGACAGGAGATATCAGCCCCAGCATTTT
D gene: TRBD2; V gene: TRBV18; J gene: TRBJ2-7; clone size: NA; CDR3 protein: CASSPPRGLAYEQYF; CDR3 DNA: TGTGCCAGCTCACCACCGAGAGGACTAGCCTACGAGCAGTACTTC
D gene: NA; V gene: TRBV19; J gene: TRBJ1-1; clone size: few; CDR3 protein: CASRLWAGTEAFF; CDR3 DNA: TGTGCCAGCAGACTCTGGGCGGGCACTGAAGCTTTCTTT
D gene: TRBD1; V gene: TRBV3-1/TRBV3-2; J gene: TRBJ1-2; clone size: NA; CDR3 protein: CASRPGQGNGYTF; CDR3 DNA: TGTGCCAGCAGACCGGGACAGGGCAATGGCTACACCTTC
D gene: NA; V gene: TRBV19; J gene: TRBJ1-5; clone size: NA; CDR3 protein: CASSISAGQPQHF; CDR3 DNA: TGTGCCAGTAGTATCTCCGCCGGGCAGCCCCAGCATTTT
D gene: TRBD1; V gene: TRBV10-2; J gene: TRBJ1-1; clone size: NA; CDR3 protein: CASSESPDRGHLNTEAFF; CDR3 DNA: TGCGCCAGCAGTGAATCCCCGGACAGGGGGCATTTGAACACTGAAGCTTTCTTT
D gene: NA; V gene: TRBV4-1; J gene: TRBJ1-1; clone size: NA; CDR3 protein: CASSQAPMFEAFF; CDR3 DNA: TGCGCCAGCAGCCAAGCGCCTATGTTTGAAGCTTTCTTT
D gene: NA; V gene: TRBV27; J gene: TRBJ2-1; clone size: NA; CDR3 protein: CATRKRASYNEQFF; CDR3 DNA: TGTGCCACAAGGAAGCGGGCTTCCTACAATGAGCAGTTCTTC
D gene: NA; V gene: TRBV30; J gene: TRBJ2-2; clone size: few; CDR3 protein: CAWSVGLETGELFF; CDR3 DNA: TGTGCCTGGAGTGTAGGCTTGGAAACTGGGGAGCTGTTTTTT
D gene: NA; V gene: TRBV6-1; J gene: TRBJ1-5; clone size: NA; CDR3 protein: CASSEMGGNQPQHF; CDR3 DNA: TGTGCCAGCAGTGAAATGGGGGGGAATCAGCCCCAGCATTTT
D gene: NA; V gene: TRBV30; J gene: TRBJ1-2; clone size: NA; CDR3 protein: CAWQASNYGYTF; CDR3 DNA: TGTGCCTGGCAGGCCTCTAACTATGGCTACACCTTC
D gene: TRBD1; V gene: TRBV9; J gene: TRBJ2-1; clone size: NA; CDR3 protein: CASSVGQGPHEQFF; CDR3 DNA: TGTGCCAGCAGCGTGGGACAGGGCCCGCATGAGCAGTTCTTC
D gene: NA; V gene: TRBV4-3; J gene: TRBJ2-7; clone size: NA; CDR3 protein: CASSQDGQRVREQYF; CDR3 DNA: TGCGCCAGCAGCCAAGACGGGCAGAGGGTCAGGGAGCAGTACTTC
D gene: NA; V gene: TRBV27; J gene: TRBJ1-6; clone size: NA; CDR3 protein: CASSLGQYGSPLHF; CDR3 DNA: TGTGCCAGCAGTTTAGGGCAGTATGGCTCACCCCTCCACTTT
D gene: TRBD1; V gene: TRBV7-2; J gene: TRBJ1-4; clone size: NA; CDR3 protein: CASSSAGTGGEKLFF; CDR3 DNA: TGTGCCAGCAGCTCCGCCGGGACAGGCGGTGAAAAACTGTTTTTT
D gene: TRBD1; V gene: TRBV3-1/TRBV3-2; J gene: TRBJ1-4; clone size: NA; CDR3 protein: CASSQESSDRVPRKLFF; CDR3 DNA: TGTGCCAGCAGCCAAGAGTCGTCCGACAGGGTCCCTCGGAAACTGTTTTTT
D gene: NA; V gene: TRBV30; J gene: TRBJ2-4; clone size: NA; CDR3 protein: CAYQGLAKNIQYF; CDR3 DNA: TGTGCCTATCAGGGGCTAGCCAAAAACATTCAGTACTTC
D gene: TRBD1; V gene: TRBV19; J gene: TRBJ1-1; clone size: NA; CDR3 protein: CASSIRGQQAFF; CDR3 DNA: TGTGCCAGTAGTATAAGGGGACAGCAAGCTTTCTTT
D gene: NA; V gene: TRBV27; J gene: TRBJ1-2; clone size: NA; CDR3 protein: CASSRTGNYGYTF; CDR3 DNA: TGTGCCAGCAGTCGAACAGGCAACTATGGCTACACCTTC
D gene: TRBD1; V gene: TRBV6-5; J gene: TRBJ2-7; clone size: NA; CDR3 protein: CASSYSFRGSYEQYF; CDR3 DNA: TGTGCCAGCAGTTACTCGTTCAGGGGGAGCTACGAGCAGTACTTC
D gene: NA; V gene: TRBV3-1/TRBV3-2; J gene: TRBJ1-1; clone size: NA; CDR3 protein: CASSQGDTSNTEAFF; CDR3 DNA: TGTGCCAGCAGCCAAGGGGACACCTCGAACACTGAAGCTTTCTTT
D gene: TRBD1; V gene: TRBV19; J gene: TRBJ1-4; clone size: NA; CDR3 protein: CASSGTGVEKLFF; CDR3 DNA: TGTGCCAGTTCCGGGACAGGGGTTGAAAAACTGTTTTTT
D gene: TRBD1; V gene: TRBV30; J gene: TRBJ2-1; clone size: NA; CDR3 protein: CAWRARDSLFF; CDR3 DNA: TGTGCCTGGAGGGCGAGGGACAGTTTGTTCTTC
D gene: NA; V gene: TRBV30; J gene: TRBJ1-2; clone size: NA; CDR3 protein: CAWTGMANYGYTF; CDR3 DNA: TGTGCCTGGACCGGGATGGCTAACTATGGCTACACCTTC
D gene: TRBD1; V gene: TRBV6-5; J gene: TRBJ2-5; clone size: NA; CDR3 protein: CASSSRGQGGETQYF; CDR3 DNA: TGTGCCAGCAGTTCGAGGGGACAGGGGGGGGAGACCCAGTACTTC
D gene: TRBD1; V gene: TRBV27; J gene: TRBJ1-1; clone size: NA; CDR3 protein: CASSSRDSAWNTEAFF; CDR3 DNA: TGTGCCAGCAGTAGCCGGGACAGTGCGTGGAACACTGAAGCTTTCTTT
D gene: TRBD1; V gene: TRBV4-3; J gene: TRBJ2-1; clone size: NA; CDR3 protein: CASSQEYSTGGYNEQFF; CDR3 DNA: TGCGCCAGCAGCCAAGAATATAGCACAGGGGGCTACAATGAGCAGTTCTTC
D gene: NA; V gene: TRBV5-1; J gene: TRBJ2-2; clone size: NA; CDR3 protein: CASRSGPGGELFF; CDR3 DNA: TGCGCCAGCAGATCCGGACCTGGGGGGGAGCTGTTTTTT
D gene: NA; V gene: TRBV29-1; J gene: TRBJ1-2; clone size: NA; CDR3 protein: CSVQWGFRADGYTF; CDR3 DNA: TGCAGCGTTCAATGGGGATTCCGGGCCGACGGCTACACCTTC
D gene: NA; V gene: TRBV29-1; J gene: TRBJ1-1; clone size: NA; CDR3 protein: CSVSDLRTEAFF; CDR3 DNA: TGCAGCGTCTCGGACCTCCGCACTGAAGCTTTCTTT
D gene: TRBD2; V gene: TRBV5-6; J gene: TRBJ2-1; clone size: NA; CDR3 protein: CASSLTSGAVYNEQFF; CDR3 DNA: TGTGCCAGCAGCTTGACTAGCGGAGCCGTATACAATGAGCAGTTCTTC